This is a list of T cell receptor beta chains from one sample in a study of T cell responses to AZD1222 COVID-19 vaccine. Produced via immunoSEQ multiplex PCR; TCRdb's table is partial and in-frame only. The sample gives more than 250,000 clones, approximately 93% of which show up once; around 0.6% is in the top ten. This specimen consisted of peripheral blood, obtained on day 0 of AZD1222 vaccination. The receptors shown here come from an adult in good health. Both conserved end residues are part of each CDR3. The D gene is left open where the match is weak. Clone size appears in some rows only: once, few, many, or a class for an expanded clone.

j_call d_call clone_size v_call cdr3_aa cdr3_nt
TRBJ1-2 - - TRBV3-1/TRBV3-2 CASSQSVRGVYGYTF TGTGCCAGCAGCCAATCAGTGAGGGGTGTCTATGGCTACACCTTC
TRBJ2-3 - - TRBV27 CASSLPSGGGDTQYF TGTGCCAGCAGCCTCCCAAGCGGAGGAGGGGATACGCAGTATTTT
TRBJ2-7 TRBD2 - TRBV4-3 CASSQDSSGTYEQYF TGCGCCAGCAGCCAGGACTCTAGCGGAACCTACGAGCAGTACTTC
TRBJ1-2 - - TRBV7-3 CASSLGVDYGYTF TGTGCCAGCAGCTTAGGGGTAGACTATGGCTACACCTTC
TRBJ1-6 - - TRBV4-1 CASSLGRLNSPLHF TGCGCCAGCAGCCTAGGACGGTTGAATTCACCCCTCCACTTT
TRBJ1-1 - - TRBV7-9 CASSPDRVDTTEAFF TGTGCCAGCAGCCCCGATAGGGTGGATACCACTGAAGCTTTCTTT
TRBJ2-3 TRBD2 - TRBV6-4 CASSDAASGGTDTQYF TGTGCCAGCAGTGACGCGGCTAGCGGGGGCACAGATACGCAGTATTTT
TRBJ1-1 - - TRBV6-6 CASSILSASLAKAFF TGTGCCAGCAGTATACTATCCGCCTCGTTGGCGAAAGCTTTCTTT
TRBJ1-6 - once TRBV28 CASTPPRHSPLHF TGTGCCAGCACCCCCCCGAGACATTCACCCCTCCACTTT
TRBJ1-1 - - TRBV30 CAWSPKIRGRVNTEAFF TGTGCCTGGAGTCCTAAGATCCGAGGACGGGTGAACACTGAAGCTTTCTTT
TRBJ2-1 - once TRBV29-1 CSVNSKEVNNEQFF TGCAGCGTCAATAGCAAGGAGGTAAACAATGAGCAGTTCTTC
TRBJ2-7 - - TRBV9 CASSLSGGPSYEQYF TGTGCCAGCAGCCTCAGTGGGGGTCCCTCCTACGAGCAGTACTTC
TRBJ1-2 - - TRBV6-5 CASSLGHQGGYTF TGTGCCAGCAGTTTGGGCCATCAGGGCGGCTACACCTTC